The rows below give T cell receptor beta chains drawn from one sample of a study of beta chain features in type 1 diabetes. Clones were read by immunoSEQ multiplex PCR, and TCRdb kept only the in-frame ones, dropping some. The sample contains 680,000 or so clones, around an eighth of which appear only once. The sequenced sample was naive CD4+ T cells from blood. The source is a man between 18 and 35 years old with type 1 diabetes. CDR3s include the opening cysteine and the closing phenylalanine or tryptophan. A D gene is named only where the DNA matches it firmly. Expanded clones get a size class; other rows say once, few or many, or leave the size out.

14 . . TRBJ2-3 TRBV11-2 CASRGRAPRDTQYF TGTGCCAGCAGGGGACGGGCCCCAAGAGATACGCAGTATTTT
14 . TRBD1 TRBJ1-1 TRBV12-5 CASGLADRGTEAFF TGTGCTAGTGGTTTGGCCGACAGGGGCACTGAAGCTTTCTTT
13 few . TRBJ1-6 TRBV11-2 CASSLGLGSPLHF TGTGCCAGCAGCTTAGGGTTAGGTTCACCCCTCCACTTT
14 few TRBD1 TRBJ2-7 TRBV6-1 CASSGQGSSYEQYF TGTGCCAGCAGCGGACAGGGAAGCTCCTACGAGCAGTACTTC
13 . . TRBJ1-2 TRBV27 CASGTPTNYGYTF TGTGCCAGCGGGACACCAACTAACTATGGCTACACCTTC
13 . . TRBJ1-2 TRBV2 CASSEAENYGYTF TGTGCCAGCAGTGAAGCAGAGAACTATGGCTACACCTTC
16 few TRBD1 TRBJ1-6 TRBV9 CASSPRDRAYNSPLHF TGTGCCAGCAGCCCCCGGGACAGGGCCTATAATTCACCCCTCCACTTT
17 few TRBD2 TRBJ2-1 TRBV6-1 CASSDPGLAGVYNEQFF TGTGCCAGCAGTGATCCGGGACTAGCGGGGGTATACAATGAGCAGTTCTTC
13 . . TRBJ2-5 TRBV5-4 CASRFNGQETQYF TGTGCCAGCAGGTTTAATGGGCAAGAGACCCAGTACTTC
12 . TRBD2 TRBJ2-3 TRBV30 CALLAGLGEQYF TGTGCCTTACTAGCGGGCCTAGGAGAGCAGTATTTT
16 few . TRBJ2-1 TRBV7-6 CASSLVAGRSYNEQFF TGTGCCAGCAGCTTAGTGGCGGGCCGCTCGTACAATGAGCAGTTCTTC
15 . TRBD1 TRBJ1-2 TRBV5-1 CASSFTGGRDYGYTF TGCGCCAGCAGCTTTACAGGGGGCCGGGACTATGGCTACACCTTC
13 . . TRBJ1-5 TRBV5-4 CASSLGRNQPQHF TGTGCCAGCAGCTTGGGGCGTAATCAGCCCCAGCATTTT
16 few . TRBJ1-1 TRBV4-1 CASSQEGGRPGTEAFF TGCGCCAGCAGCCAAGAGGGGGGCAGACCGGGCACTGAAGCTTTCTTT
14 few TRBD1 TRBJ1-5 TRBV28 CASSSGQGDQPQHF TGTGCCAGCAGTTCAGGACAGGGGGACCAGCCCCAGCATTTT
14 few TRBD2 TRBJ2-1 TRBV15 CATSLAGGPSEQFF TGTGCCACCTCACTAGCGGGGGGGCCCAGTGAGCAGTTCTTC
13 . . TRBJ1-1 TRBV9 CASSTGRNTEAFF TGTGCCAGCAGCACCGGACGGAACACTGAAGCTTTCTTT
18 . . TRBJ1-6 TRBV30 CAWTPGWGTNPGDSPLHF TGTGCCTGGACCCCTGGTTGGGGGACAAACCCGGGGGATTCACCCCTCCACTTT
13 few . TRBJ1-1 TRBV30 CAYSGGEWTEAFF TGTGCCTACTCGGGAGGTGAGTGGACTGAAGCTTTCTTT
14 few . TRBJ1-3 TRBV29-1 CSVEEGFSGNTIYF TGCAGCGTTGAAGAGGGCTTTTCTGGAAACACCATATATTTT
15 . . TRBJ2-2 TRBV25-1 CASSDPQMHTGELFF TGTGCCAGCAGTGATCCCCAGATGCACACCGGGGAGCTGTTTTTT